This is a list of T cell receptor beta chains from one sample in a study of T cell changes during pregnancy in multiple sclerosis. Profiling relied on immunoSEQ multiplex PCR, and the TCRdb table lists in-frame clones only, not all of them. The sample has around 40,000 clones; roughly nine tenths are singletons. The material was CD4+ T cells from peripheral blood mononuclear cells, obtained in the first trimester of pregnancy. These TCRs come from a female donor with multiple sclerosis, enrolled in a pregnancy study. The CDR3 runs from the conserved cysteine through the conserved F or W. Each record gives: D gene, clone size, J gene, V gene, CDR3 protein, CDR3 DNA. D genes are given only for firm matches. Some rows have no size entry. The others give once, few or many, or a class for an expanded clone.

d_gene: TRBD1
abundance: -
j_gene: TRBJ1-1
v_gene: TRBV4-1
CDR3aa: CASRHDRGEIGQTEAFF
CDR3nt: TGCGCCAGCAGGCATGACAGGGGAGAGATTGGACAGACTGAAGCTTTCTTT

d_gene: -
abundance: -
j_gene: TRBJ1-2
v_gene: TRBV30
CDR3aa: CAWSDGGYGYTF
CDR3nt: TGTGCCTGGAGTGACGGGGGGTATGGCTACACCTTC

d_gene: TRBD2
abundance: -
j_gene: TRBJ2-5
v_gene: TRBV6-1
CDR3aa: CASSELSGIGETQYF
CDR3nt: TGTGCCAGCAGTGAGTTAAGCGGGATTGGGGAGACCCAGTACTTC

d_gene: TRBD1
abundance: -
j_gene: TRBJ2-7
v_gene: TRBV6-1
CDR3aa: CASGDRTTYEQYF
CDR3nt: TGTGCCAGCGGGGACAGGACCACCTACGAGCAGTACTTC

d_gene: TRBD1
abundance: -
j_gene: TRBJ1-4
v_gene: TRBV18
CDR3aa: CASSPRTGSNEKLFF
CDR3nt: TGTGCCAGCTCACCACGGACAGGGTCTAATGAAAAACTGTTTTTT

d_gene: -
abundance: -
j_gene: TRBJ2-5
v_gene: TRBV28
CDR3aa: CASSLESPANQYF
CDR3nt: TGTGCCAGCAGTTTGGAGAGTCCTGCTAACCAGTACTTC

d_gene: -
abundance: once
j_gene: TRBJ2-2
v_gene: TRBV27
CDR3aa: CASLPLASTGELFF
CDR3nt: TGTGCCAGCCTCCCATTAGCTAGCACCGGGGAGCTGTTTTTT

d_gene: -
abundance: -
j_gene: TRBJ2-1
v_gene: TRBV19
CDR3aa: CASSRNSYNEQFF
CDR3nt: TGTGCCAGTAGTCGTAACTCCTACAATGAGCAGTTCTTC

d_gene: TRBD1
abundance: -
j_gene: TRBJ2-7
v_gene: TRBV15
CDR3aa: CATSGTGYIYEQYF
CDR3nt: TGTGCCACCAGCGGGACAGGGTATATATACGAGCAGTACTTC

d_gene: TRBD1
abundance: -
j_gene: TRBJ2-2
v_gene: TRBV10-3
CDR3aa: CAISESRGTENTGELFF
CDR3nt: TGTGCCATCAGTGAGTCCCGAGGGACAGAGAACACCGGGGAGCTGTTTTTT

d_gene: -
abundance: -
j_gene: TRBJ1-3
v_gene: TRBV19
CDR3aa: CASTLQYSGNTIYF
CDR3nt: TGTGCCAGTACCCTCCAGTACTCTGGAAACACCATATATTTT

d_gene: TRBD1
abundance: once
j_gene: TRBJ2-7
v_gene: TRBV18
CDR3aa: CASSTGGYEQYF
CDR3nt: TGTGCCAGCTCGACAGGGGGCTACGAGCAGTACTTC

d_gene: TRBD1
abundance: -
j_gene: TRBJ2-7
v_gene: TRBV5-1
CDR3aa: CASSRSSGGSYEQYF
CDR3nt: TGCGCCAGCAGTAGGTCATCAGGGGGCAGCTACGAGCAGTACTTC

d_gene: -
abundance: once
j_gene: TRBJ2-3
v_gene: TRBV28
CDR3aa: CASSPPRVGSVDTQYF
CDR3nt: TGTGCCAGCAGCCCCCCTCGGGTAGGATCGGTAGATACGCAGTATTTT

d_gene: TRBD1
abundance: -
j_gene: TRBJ1-2
v_gene: TRBV27
CDR3aa: CASRTGGYGYTF
CDR3nt: TGTGCCAGCAGGACAGGGGGCTATGGCTACACCTTC

d_gene: TRBD1
abundance: -
j_gene: TRBJ1-5
v_gene: TRBV7-2
CDR3aa: CASSLTGSSNQPQHF
CDR3nt: TGTGCCAGCAGCTTGACAGGGAGTAGCAATCAGCCCCAGCATTTT

d_gene: -
abundance: -
j_gene: TRBJ1-1
v_gene: TRBV28
CDR3aa: CASSLGGALNTEAFF
CDR3nt: TGTGCCAGCAGCCTAGGAGGGGCCTTGAACACTGAAGCTTTCTTT

d_gene: -
abundance: once
j_gene: TRBJ1-2
v_gene: TRBV7-2
CDR3aa: CASSLGGLNYGYTF
CDR3nt: TGTGCCAGCAGCTTAGGGGGCCTTAACTATGGCTACACCTTC

d_gene: TRBD2
abundance: -
j_gene: TRBJ2-3
v_gene: TRBV7-9
CDR3aa: CASSLSSGRALDTQYF
CDR3nt: TGTGCCAGCAGCTTATCTAGCGGGAGGGCCTTAGATACGCAGTATTTT

d_gene: TRBD2
abundance: -
j_gene: TRBJ2-7
v_gene: TRBV19
CDR3aa: CASSITSGSGNEQYF
CDR3nt: TGTGCCAGTAGTATTACTAGCGGGAGTGGTAACGAGCAGTACTTC

d_gene: -
abundance: -
j_gene: TRBJ1-5
v_gene: TRBV28
CDR3aa: CASSPGYQPQHF
CDR3nt: TGTGCCAGCAGCCCCGGTTACCAGCCCCAGCATTTT

d_gene: TRBD2
abundance: -
j_gene: TRBJ2-3
v_gene: TRBV7-2
CDR3aa: CASSQRGLDTNTQYF
CDR3nt: TGTGCCAGCAGCCAACGGGGACTAGATACAAATACGCAGTATTTT

d_gene: -
abundance: -
j_gene: TRBJ1-5
v_gene: TRBV2
CDR3aa: CASRDSEHQPQHF
CDR3nt: TGTGCCAGCAGGGACAGCGAACATCAGCCCCAGCATTTT